Listed below are T cell receptor beta chains from one sample, sequenced in a study of blood T cells in healthy people across ages. TCRdb recomputed calls from the 5' RACE reads with MiXCR, one row per CDR3 protein. Of 980,000 or so distinct CDR3 sequences detected, under 50% appear once; the ten largest clones hold around 15%. Sequences were obtained from blood. These receptors were taken from a man younger than 45 in good health. Both conserved end residues are part of each CDR3. The order of the fields is clone size, V gene, D gene, J gene, CDR3 DNA, CDR3 protein. A D gene is named only where the DNA matches it firmly. The listing skips clone size in some rows; elsewhere it reads once, few, many or a size class.

>few|TRBV21-1|.|TRBJ1-5
TGTGCCAGCACCGGACAGGTCGATCAGCCCCAGCATTTT
CASTGQVDQPQHF
>.|TRBV3-1|TRBD2|TRBJ2-3
TGTGCCAGCAGCCCCACGGGACTAGCGAGAGATACGCAGTATTTT
CASSPTGLARDTQYF
>.|TRBV27|TRBD1|TRBJ1-4
TGTGCCAGCAGACTTAGGACAGGGGTGATTGAAAAACTGTTTTTT
CASRLRTGVIEKLFF
>.|TRBV7-2|.|TRBJ2-3
TGTGCCAGCAGCTTATGGAGGACGCAGTATTTT
CASSLWRTQYF
>.|TRBV29-1|.|TRBJ1-6
TGCAGCGTTGGAGACCCGGGTTCACCCCTCCACTTT
CSVGDPGSPLHF
>.|TRBV20-1|TRBD1|TRBJ2-7
TGCAGTGCTGGAGGGACAGGGGGGTTTTCCTACGAGCAGTACTTC
CSAGGTGGFSYEQYF
>.|TRBV14|TRBD1|TRBJ1-2
TGTGCCAGCAGGCTGACAGGGTATGAGTATGGCTACACCTTC
CASRLTGYEYGYTF
>few|TRBV9|TRBD2|TRBJ2-3
TGTGCCAGCAGCGGAGGACACCCGGGGGGGGATACGCAGTATTTT
CASSGGHPGGDTQYF
>.|TRBV12-3/TRBV12-4|.|TRBJ1-2
TGTGCCAGCAGTTTCGTGGGCTACACCTTC
CASSFVGYTF
>many|TRBV12-3/TRBV12-4|.|TRBJ1-2
TGTGCCAGCAGTTTAGATACGGGGGTCTATGGCTACACCTTC
CASSLDTGVYGYTF
>.|TRBV10-3|.|TRBJ2-5
TGTGTCATCAGTGAGGCGAGGGACACAGAGACCCAGTACTTC
CVISEARDTETQYF
>.|TRBV6-5|.|TRBJ1-5
TGTGCCAGCAGTTACCTGGGTGTGGGTCCAGATAATAGCAATCAGCCCCAGCATTTT
CASSYLGVGPDNSNQPQHF
>.|TRBV3-1|.|TRBJ2-7
TGTGCCAGCAGCCAAGCAAAAGAGCAGTACTTC
CASSQAKEQYF
>.|TRBV10-3|.|TRBJ1-4
TGTGCCATCAGGCCGGGACTGAACAATGAAAAACTGTTTTTT
CAIRPGLNNEKLFF
>few|TRBV6-6|TRBD1|TRBJ1-5
TGTGCCAGCAGTTACCCAGGGCAGGGGGCTCCCAATCAGCCCCAGCATTTT
CASSYPGQGAPNQPQHF
>.|TRBV28|.|TRBJ1-2
TGTGCCAGCAGTTTGGTGGCAGCGGGCTATGGCTACACCTTC
CASSLVAAGYGYTF
>few|TRBV12-3/TRBV12-4|.|TRBJ2-5
TGTGCCAGCAGTTCGTGGACGGACCAAGAGACCCAGTACTTC
CASSSWTDQETQYF
>.|TRBV2|.|TRBJ1-6
TGTGCCAGCAGCCCGGGGGTGATAGGGGGGGATAATTCACCCCTCCACTTT
CASSPGVIGGDNSPLHF
>.|TRBV6-6|.|TRBJ1-2
TGTGCCAGCAGTTATGGAAAGGGAAACTATGGCTACACCTTC
CASSYGKGNYGYTF
>.|TRBV6-1|.|TRBJ1-1
TGTGCCAGCAGTGACGGACTGAGCGCTGAAGCTTTCTTT
CASSDGLSAEAFF
>.|TRBV12-3/TRBV12-4|.|TRBJ2-6
TGTGCCAGCACTACTACGAGGGGCTGGCCGACTTTC
CASTTTRGWPTF
>.|TRBV2|.|TRBJ2-7
TGTGCCAGCACCGAAGGCAGCTCCTACGAGCAGTACTTC
CASTEGSSYEQYF
>.|TRBV6-5|.|TRBJ2-3
TGTGCCAGCAGTTACCAGCCCACAGATACGCAGTATTTT
CASSYQPTDTQYF
>few|TRBV6-2/TRBV6-3|.|TRBJ1-1
TGTGCCAGCAGTTACTCGTCCACCCCTTGGGCAGGCGATGACTCCATGAACACTGAAGCTTTCTTT
CASSYSSTPWAGDDSMNTEAFF
>.|TRBV6-1|.|TRBJ1-2
TGTGCCAGCAGAGTGGGCCAAAACTATGGCTACACCTTC
CASRVGQNYGYTF
>.|TRBV6-4|TRBD2|TRBJ2-5
TGTGCCAGCAGTGGGGGAAAGCGGGGGTATAGAGAGACCCAGTACTTC
CASSGGKRGYRETQYF
>.|TRBV10-3|.|TRBJ2-2
TGTGCCAATCAAGGGGAAGGGGGCACCGGGGAGCTGTTTTTT
CANQGEGGTGELFF
>.|TRBV11-2|.|TRBJ2-5
TGTGCCAGCAGCTTAGAATGGCAGCGGAAGCAAGAGACCCAGTACTTC
CASSLEWQRKQETQYF
>few|TRBV10-3|.|TRBJ1-3
TGTGCCATCAGTGAGACCCTACAGGCCATCTCTGGAAACACCATATATTTT
CAISETLQAISGNTIYF
>.|TRBV12-5|.|TRBJ2-2
TGTGCTAGTGGTTTGGTACTTTCAAGGAACACCGGGGAGCTGTTTTTT
CASGLVLSRNTGELFF
>.|TRBV20-1|.|TRBJ2-5
TGCAGTGCCGAGCTTAGGGGGGGTGCAGAGACCCAGTACTTC
CSAELRGGAETQYF
>.|TRBV12-3/TRBV12-4|TRBD2|TRBJ2-1
TGTGCCAGCACCGCGGGAAGGACTAGAGCCTACAATGAGCAGTTCTTC
CASTAGRTRAYNEQFF
>few|TRBV6-7|.|TRBJ2-7
TGTGCCAGCAGTTACCACCGAGGGAGGCTCGAGCAGTACTTC
CASSYHRGRLEQYF
>.|TRBV6-5|TRBD1|TRBJ2-7
TGTGCCAGCAGACAAACCGGGACAGGTAACTACGAGCAGTACTTC
CASRQTGTGNYEQYF
>few|TRBV2|TRBD1|TRBJ2-1
TGTGCCAGCATCCGGGACAGTAACAATGAGCAGTTCTTC
CASIRDSNNEQFF
>once|TRBV5-1|TRBD1|TRBJ1-2
TGCGCCAGCAGCTCTTGGGGAAAAGGACAGGCTTATGGCTACACCTTC
CASSSWGKGQAYGYTF
>few|TRBV25-1|TRBD1|TRBJ2-3
TGTGCCAGCAGTGAATTCAGGACAGGAGGAGATACGCAGTATTTT
CASSEFRTGGDTQYF
>.|TRBV27|TRBD1|TRBJ2-3
TGTGCCAGCAGACGGTTTGAAGGGGGCGCAGATACGCAGTATTTT
CASRRFEGGADTQYF
>.|TRBV29-1|TRBD2|TRBJ2-1
TGCAGCGTTGACGGGCAGGGAGGGAATGAGCAGTTCTTC
CSVDGQGGNEQFF
>.|TRBV5-1|TRBD1|TRBJ2-7
TGCGCCAGCAGCTTTGCGACAGGGATTCCCTACGAGCAGTACTTC
CASSFATGIPYEQYF
>.|TRBV7-9|.|TRBJ1-2
TGTGCCAGCAGCTTAGAACTCGGGGACGGCTACACCTTC
CASSLELGDGYTF
>.|TRBV20-1|TRBD2|TRBJ2-3
TGCAGTGGGGGCCGGGGGGGGACAGATACGCAGTATTTT
CSGGRGGTDTQYF
>few|TRBV20-1|TRBD1|TRBJ2-3
TGCAGTGCTAGACGGGACAGCACTTACACAGATACGCAGTATTTT
CSARRDSTYTDTQYF
>few|TRBV4-3|.|TRBJ2-7
TGCGCCAGCAGCCAATCAGGTGTAACGGTCCACGAGCAGTACTTC
CASSQSGVTVHEQYF
>.|TRBV21-1|.|TRBJ2-3
TGTGCCAGCAGCAAAGCCAGGACCTCTAGCACAGATACGCAGTATTTT
CASSKARTSSTDTQYF
>.|TRBV6-2/TRBV6-3|TRBD2|TRBJ2-3
TGTGCCAGCAGTTACACAGCGGGGGGCCCCGCTAGCACAGATACGCAGTATTTT
CASSYTAGGPASTDTQYF
>few|TRBV3-1|.|TRBJ1-1
TGTGCCAGCAGCCACGAGACAGCGGAGGCTTTCTTT
CASSHETAEAFF
>few|TRBV30|TRBD1|TRBJ2-1
TGTGCCTGGAACAAACAGGGGGCGAGTTCCTACAATGAGCAGTTCTTC
CAWNKQGASSYNEQFF
>few|TRBV20-1|.|TRBJ1-4
TGCAGTGCTCCTACACCAGGTTCCGAAAAACTGTTTTTT
CSAPTPGSEKLFF
>.|TRBV20-1|.|TRBJ2-7
TGCAGTGCTAGAGATCCCTCGAGGGGCTACGAGCAGTACTTC
CSARDPSRGYEQYF
>many|TRBV5-1|.|TRBJ1-5
TGCGCCAGCAGCTTGGAAGGATCAAATCAGCCCCAGCATTTT
CASSLEGSNQPQHF
>.|TRBV6-5|TRBD1|TRBJ2-7
TGTGCCATGGGACAGGGGTCGACCTACGAGCAGTACTTC
CAMGQGSTYEQYF
>.|TRBV6-5|.|TRBJ2-6
TGTGCCACCCGTAGTCCTGGGGCCAACGTCCTGACTTTC
CATRSPGANVLTF
>.|TRBV9|TRBD1|TRBJ1-3
TGTGCCAGCAGCCCCGGGACAGGGGGAAACACCATATATTTT
CASSPGTGGNTIYF
>many|TRBV12-3/TRBV12-4|TRBD2|TRBJ2-3
TGTGCCAGCAGTTTGGATAAGCGGGGAAGCACAGATACGCAGTATTTT
CASSLDKRGSTDTQYF